This T cell receptor beta chain was captured in a study of Ad26.COV2.S vaccination and SARS-CoV-2 variants. Study details: Each vaccinee took Ad26.COV2.S intramuscularly, once or twice 56 days apart.

Data came from immunoSEQ multiplex PCR; TCRdb stores just in-frame clones and leaves some out. The repertoire includes 400,000 to 450,000 clones, about 90% of them detected once, and around 4.5% sits in the top ten. The treatment is: approximately 18 received Ad26.COV2.S at low or high dose, single or two shots; 5 received placebo; per-sample allocation not given. Sampling happened 63 days after the first vaccine or placebo injection. SARS-CoV-2 spike from the Wuhan strain was encoded by the vaccine, an Ad26 vector. This clone appeared once. The antigen is not known. Findings and limits, study-wide: Substantial breadth in spike-specific CD8+ and CD4+ T cell responses was reportedly seen after vaccination.

This CDR3 has 20 residues. Germline V CDR1 and CDR2: MNHEY, SMNVEV (reference sequence). V dropped 1 base and J dropped 4; count of bases not matched to a gene: 13. V usage is TRBV27 and J usage is TRBJ2-1, with TRBD2 matching over 13 bases. This TCR came from a person aged 18-60 years who received the Ad26.COV2.S COVID-19 vaccine or a placebo. The sample consisted of peripheral blood, taken in a trial of Ad26.COV2.S vaccine versus placebo. CDR3 in DNA: TGTGCCAGCAGTTTATATTCCGGACTAGCGGGAGACGGCCTATACAATGAGCAGTTCTTC. Translating gives CASSLYSGLAGDGLYNEQFF.